The 17 T cell receptor beta chains below all came from one sample that was sequenced in a study of blood T cell repertoires in COVID-19. Profiling relied on immunoSEQ multiplex PCR, and the TCRdb table lists in-frame clones only, not all of them. The sample lists about 270,000 clones; about 90% were seen once. The source material was PBMCs or T cells enriched from blood (not recorded which). These receptors were obtained from a woman in her twenties or thirties with acute COVID-19.

This clone has a handful of counts. V usage is TRBV6-5 and J usage is TRBJ2-1, with D possibly TRBD2 on 5 matching bases. This CDR3 has 12 amino acids. The V end lost 10 bases, the J end lost 3 bases, and 10 bases lay between the germline ends. In germline, CDR1 is MNHEY, CDR2 SVGAGI. The CDR3, as DNA: TGTGCCATCTTGACTATCTACAATGAGCAGTTCTTC. Translation: CAILTIYNEQFF.

The rearrangement uses TRBV5-1 and TRBJ2-3, with 12 bases aligning to TRBD2. Germline V gene data show CDR1 as SGHRS and CDR2 as YFSETQ. This CDR3 has 16 amino acids. Trimming at V came to 5 bases and at J to 5 bases, leaving 9 bases not matched to a gene. DNA of the CDR3: TGCGCCAGCAGGAACGTTCTGACTAGCGGGGGAGATACGCAGTATTTT. It translates to CASRNVLTSGGDTQYF.

The chain joins TRBV28 to TRBJ2-7; 7 bases are shared with TRBD1. The CDR3 totals 13 residues. Germline V gene data show CDR1 as MDHEN and CDR2 as SYDVKM. Unmatched junction bases numbered 6, after V lost 8 bases and J lost 2 bases. CDR3 in amino acids: CASCRDRPYEQYF. The CDR3 DNA is TGTGCCAGCTGCCGGGACAGACCCTACGAGCAGTACTTC. Full variable domain (remainder filled in from reference TRBV28 and TRBJ2-7): DVKVTQSSRYLVKRTGEKVFLECVQDMDHENMFWYRQDPGLGLRLIYFSYDVKMKEKGDIPEGYSVSREKKERFSLILESASTNQTSMYLCASCRDRPYEQYFGPGTRLTVT.

V gene TRBV25-1 combines with J gene TRBJ1-6, with D maybe TRBD1 (6 bases). V was pared by 5 bases and J by 9 bases, with 14 bases between. Germline CDR1 and CDR2: MGHDK and SYGVNS. The CDR3 length is 14 residues. The CDR3 sequence is CASSMLRGGSPLHF. The CDR3 nucleotides are TGTGCCAGCAGTATGCTACGAGGGGGTTCACCCCTCCACTTT.

This clone occurred a few times. The chain has TRBV4-1 and TRBJ1-4, with 7 bases lining up with TRBD1. After removal of 5 bases from V and 4 bases from J, the junction contained 4 bases not matched to a gene. The germline gives CDR1 MGHRA, CDR2 YSYEKL. The CDR3 spans 14 residues. The CDR3 nucleotides are TGCGCCAGCAGCGTCTGGGACAGTAATGAAAAACTGTTTTTT. It is translated as CASSVWDSNEKLFF.

The genes are TRBV5-6 and TRBJ2-1; the match to TRBD2 covers 7 bases. Trimming at V came to 0 bases and at J to 8 bases, leaving 11 bases not matched to a gene. The CDR3 length is 16 residues. Germline V CDR1 and CDR2: SGHDT, YYEEEE. The chain's CDR3 is CASSLEEGGPKDEQFF. CDR3 in DNA: TGTGCCAGCAGCTTGGAGGAGGGAGGGCCTAAAGATGAGCAGTTCTTC.

This chain links TRBV24-1 with TRBJ2-1, with 8 bases fitting TRBD1. CDR1 and CDR2 (germline): KGHDR, SFDVKD. The V and J ends lost 4 bases and 7 bases, in that order; junction bases with no gene match: 11. CDR3 length: 16 residues. CDR3 DNA: TGTGCCACCAGTGACCCAGAAAACAGGGGGACTAATGAGCAGTTCTTC. This gives the protein CATSDPENRGTNEQFF.

The chain has TRBV7-3 and TRBJ1-6, with TRBD1 identical over 7 bases. The trim removed 4 bases at V and 7 bases at J, leaving 4 bases unmatched. The CDR3 has 14 residues. CDR1 SGHTA and CDR2 FQGTGA come from the germline V gene. The CDR3, as DNA: TGTGCCAGCAGCTCCGGACAGGCCAATTCACCCCTCCACTTT. Protein sequence: CASSSGQANSPLHF.

The chain couples TRBV2 to TRBJ2-1, with 11 bases aligning to TRBD2. V shed 6 bases and J 7 bases; nucleotides not matched to a gene: 14. Germline V CDR1 and CDR2: SNHLY, FYNNEI. This CDR3 is 17 amino acids long. The CDR3 protein is CASRGGTSGPGGNEQFF. DNA of the CDR3: TGTGCCAGCAGAGGAGGGACTAGCGGCCCCGGGGGGAATGAGCAGTTCTTC.

The rearrangement uses TRBV11-2 and TRBJ2-3, with 9 nucleotides matching TRBD1. The junction had 3 bases not matched to a gene; V was cut back by 3 bases and J by 2 bases. This CDR3 has 15 amino acids. Germline-derived CDR1 and CDR2 are SGHAT and FQNNGV. Here the CDR3 reads CASSFGTGLTDTQYF. CDR3 nucleotides: TGTGCCAGCAGCTTCGGGACAGGGCTCACAGATACGCAGTATTTT.

This chain uses TRBV11-2 with TRBJ1-2; the D gene is possibly TRBD1 (5 bases). The CDR3 totals 18 residues. V gave up 0 bases and J gave up 1 base, with 18 bases separating them. The germline CDR1 and CDR2 sequences are SGHAT and FQNNGV. The CDR3 reads CASSLDYQGILDNYGYTF. The CDR3 DNA reads as TGTGCCAGCAGCTTAGATTATCAGGGAATCTTGGATAACTATGGCTACACCTTC.

V and J are TRBV9 and TRBJ2-2; TRBD2 matches at 8 bases. The length of the CDR3 is 16 residues. With 0 bases clipped from V and 1 base from J, the junction kept 2 bases outside the gene matches. The germline gives CDR1 SGDLS, CDR2 YYNGEE. The CDR3 bases are TGTGCCAGCAGCGTAGACGGGAGGGGGAACACCGGGGAGCTGTTTTTT. It yields the protein CASSVDGRGNTGELFF.

The chain links TRBV2 to TRBJ2-5; tentative D call: TRBD2 (7 bases). The CDR3 runs to 14 residues. Deletions cut 7 bases from V and 5 bases from J, with 17 bases between. CDR1 SNHLY and CDR2 FYNNEI come from the germline V gene. CDR3 nucleotides: TGTGCCAGCACCAAAGAGGGGGGGTCGGAGACCCAGTACTTC. It yields the protein CASTKEGGSETQYF.

The rearrangement joins TRBV27 to TRBJ1-3, with D perhaps matching TRBD1 (6 bases). Trimming removed 5 bases at V and 0 bases at J, with 11 bases between. The germline CDR1 and CDR2 sequences are MNHEY and SMNVEV (reference sequence). The CDR3 extends over 15 amino acids. CDR3: CASSTDSSSGNTIYF. In DNA form, the CDR3 reads TGTGCCAGCAGTACGGACAGTTCCTCTGGAAACACCATATATTTT.

V gene TRBV29-1 combines with J gene TRBJ1-1; 8 bases are a match to TRBD1. With 3 bases clipped from V and 5 bases from J, the junction kept 8 bases outside the gene matches. Germline V gene sequence: CDR1 SQVTM, CDR2 ANQGSEA. The CDR3 extends over 14 amino acids. In DNA, the CDR3 is TGCAGCGTTGACCCAACAGGGGGAGGGACTGAAGCTTTCTTT. It codes for CSVDPTGGGTEAFF.

This chain joins TRBV18 and TRBJ2-7, with 14 bases aligning to TRBD2. CDR1 is KGHSH, CDR2 LQKENI, per germline. The trim removed 3 bases at V and 3 bases at J, leaving 22 bases unmatched. The CDR3 runs 22 residues. CDR3 sequence: CASSPTSGTSGREYKSYYEQYF. The DNA for the CDR3 is TGTGCCAGCTCACCCACCTCCGGGACTAGCGGGAGAGAATACAAGTCTTACTACGAGCAGTACTTC.

J is TRBJ2-3 and V is TRBV4-3; TRBD2 is a possible D gene (6 bases). CDR1 and CDR2 from the germline V gene are LGHNA and YSLEER. The V gene lost 1 base and the J gene lost 3 bases, with 11 bases spanning the gap. The CDR3 spans 15 residues. CDR3 coding DNA: TGCGCCAGCAGCCAAGGGGACTGGGGGACAGATACGCAGTATTTT. Its translation: CASSQGDWGTDTQYF.